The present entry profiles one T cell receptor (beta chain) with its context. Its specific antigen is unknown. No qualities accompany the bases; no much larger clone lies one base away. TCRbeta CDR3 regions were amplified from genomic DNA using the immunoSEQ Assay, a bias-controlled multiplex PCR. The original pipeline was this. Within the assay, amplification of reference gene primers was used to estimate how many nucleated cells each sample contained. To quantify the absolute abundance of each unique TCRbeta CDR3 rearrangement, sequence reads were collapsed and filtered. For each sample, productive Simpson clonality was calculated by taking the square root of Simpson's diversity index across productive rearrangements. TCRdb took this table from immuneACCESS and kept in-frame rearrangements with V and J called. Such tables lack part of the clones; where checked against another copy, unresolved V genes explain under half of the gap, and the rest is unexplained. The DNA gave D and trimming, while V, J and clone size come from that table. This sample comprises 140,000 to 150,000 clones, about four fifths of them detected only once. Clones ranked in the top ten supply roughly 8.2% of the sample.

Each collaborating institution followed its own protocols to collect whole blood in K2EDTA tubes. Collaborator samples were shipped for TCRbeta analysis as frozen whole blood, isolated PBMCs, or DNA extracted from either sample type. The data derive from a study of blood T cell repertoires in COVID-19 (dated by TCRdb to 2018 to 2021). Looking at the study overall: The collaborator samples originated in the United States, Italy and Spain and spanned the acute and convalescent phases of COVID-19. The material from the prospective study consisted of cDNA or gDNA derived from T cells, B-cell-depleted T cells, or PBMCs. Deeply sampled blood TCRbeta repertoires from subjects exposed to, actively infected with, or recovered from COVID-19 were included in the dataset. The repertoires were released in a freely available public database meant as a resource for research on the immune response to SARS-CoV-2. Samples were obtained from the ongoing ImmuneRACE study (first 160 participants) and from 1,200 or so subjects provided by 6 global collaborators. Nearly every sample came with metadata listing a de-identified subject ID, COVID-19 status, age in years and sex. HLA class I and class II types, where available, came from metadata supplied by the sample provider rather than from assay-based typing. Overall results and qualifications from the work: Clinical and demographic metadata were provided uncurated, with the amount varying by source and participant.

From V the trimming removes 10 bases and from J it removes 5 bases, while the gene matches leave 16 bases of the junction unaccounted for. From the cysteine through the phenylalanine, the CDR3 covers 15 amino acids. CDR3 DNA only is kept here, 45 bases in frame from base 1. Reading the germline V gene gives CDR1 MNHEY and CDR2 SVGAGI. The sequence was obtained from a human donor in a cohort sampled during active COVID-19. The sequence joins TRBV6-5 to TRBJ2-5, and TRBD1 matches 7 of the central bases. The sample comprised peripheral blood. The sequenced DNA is TGTGCCACCACTATGACAGGGACCCCTGGGGAGACCCAGTACTTC. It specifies CATTMTGTPGETQYF.